The rows below give T cell receptor beta chains drawn from one sample of a study of blood T cell repertoires in COVID-19. Sequenced by immunoSEQ multiplex PCR; TCRdb stores in-frame clones only, minus some. Of about 29,000 clones in the sample, around 77% were seen once. The sample consisted of peripheral blood. The receptors were sampled from a woman aged 70-85 years with active or convalescent COVID-19. Both conserved end residues are part of each CDR3. The D gene is left open where the match is weak. Not all rows give a size; the values are once, few, many and, for expanded clones, a class.

. | 17 | TRBD1 | TRBV15 | CATSRGLGTGGRGELFF
. | 14 | TRBD1 | TRBV9 | CASSAGTGGYEQYF
. | 15 | . | TRBV19 | CASRKDKGRIYGYTF
. | 11 | . | TRBV6-5 | CASSSPGAQYF
. | 20 | TRBD1 | TRBV19 | CASSMAGTGASNAGANVLTF
few | 17 | TRBD1 | TRBV5-1 | CASSLFTRGYGNYGYTF
. | 15 | TRBD2 | TRBV6-5 | CASSLAGANTGELFF
. | 16 | TRBD2 | TRBV11-2 | CASSLIPGGRADTQYF
. | 15 | . | TRBV3-1/TRBV3-2 | CASSQDPVNSYEQYF
few | 14 | TRBD1 | TRBV5-1 | CASSAGQGRTEAFF
. | 14 | . | TRBV6-5 | CASIAAVVGNTIYF
. | 18 | . | TRBV5-1 | CASSLFSFKGPEETEAFF
. | 13 | TRBD2 | TRBV12-3/TRBV12-4 | CASSSRGANEQFF
. | 16 | TRBD2 | TRBV5-1 | CASSLAGLAGYNEQFF
. | 15 | . | TRBV6-5 | CASSYSGLLSYEQYF
. | 16 | TRBD2 | TRBV7-2 | CASSLSASGITDTQYF
. | 13 | . | TRBV6-5 | CASCWGPNEKLFF
. | 13 | . | TRBV5-4 | CASSLPQGNTIYF
. | 12 | . | TRBV30 | CACYSGANVLTF
few | 14 | . | TRBV29-1 | CSVEEEPSYNEQFF
. | 15 | . | TRBV3-1/TRBV3-2 | CASSQPDRLGTEAFF
. | 14 | . | TRBV6-2/TRBV6-3 | CASSYWARSNEQFF
. | 14 | TRBD2 | TRBV5-1 | CASSLASGSSEQYF
. | 14 | TRBD2 | TRBV28 | CASMQSGRYNEQFF
. | 16 | . | TRBV19 | CASSIGRGALNTEAFF
. | 14 | TRBD1 | TRBV10-2 | CASSTYRGVGTQYF
once | 16 | . | TRBV4-1 | CASSQDGSAAGNTIYF
. | 13 | . | TRBV27 | CASSLFGSQPQHF
. | 15 | TRBD1 | TRBV7-2 | CASSLAGQGTYEQYF
. | 14 | . | TRBV9 | CASSRGGKDTEAFF
few | 15 | TRBD1 | TRBV2 | CASSLRTGETDTQYF
. | 12 | . | TRBV15 | CATSRDRNTIYF
. | 19 | TRBD1 | TRBV19 | CASSIDSTGSSASTDTQYF
. | 23 | . | TRBV21-1 | CASSKGTGGMFRGRAEGTDTQYF
once | 13 | . | TRBV12-3/TRBV12-4 | CASSPTVSYEQYF
. | 15 | . | TRBV2 | CASSDGRGRTDTQYF
. | 13 | . | TRBV4-3 | CASSQVVSYEQYF
. | 13 | . | TRBV6-5 | CASTYSQGSGYTF
. | 13 | . | TRBV11-2 | CASSSRVGQPQHF
. | 15 | . | TRBV7-2 | CASSLGLAWEDEQFF